A single count supports the clone carrying this T cell receptor (beta chain). What it recognizes is unknown. These data belong to a study of Ad26.COV2.S vaccination and SARS-CoV-2 variants. Treatment reported: roughly 20 received Ad26.COV2.S at low or high dose, single or two shots; 5 received placebo; per-sample allocation not given. Each sample was drawn 63 days after the first injection (of vaccine or placebo). The CDR3 runs to 16 residues. V lost 3 bases to trimming and J lost 0 bases; unmatched junction nucleotides: 3. CDR1 and CDR2 from the germline V gene are LGHDT and YNNKEL (reference sequence). Study-wide results and limits: Comparable non-spike TCR breadth was observed in vaccine and placebo recipients. After vaccination, substantial breadth of spike-specific CD8+ and CD4+ responses was reported.

TCRdb's table, derived via immunoSEQ multiplex PCR, lists solely in-frame clones and lacks some. The sample has some 250,000 clones, over 75% seen once; the top ten hold around 11%. Specimen: peripheral blood, collected in a trial of Ad26.COV2.S vaccine versus placebo. This chain joins TRBV3-1 (or the pseudogene TRBV3-2) and TRBJ2-4; 9 bases map to TRBD1. This sequence originates from a person aged 18-65 years who received the Ad26.COV2.S COVID-19 vaccine or a placebo. The CDR3 is CASSQGDRAAKNIQYF. Written as DNA, the CDR3 is TGTGCCAGCAGCCAGGGGGACAGGGCAGCCAAAAACATTCAGTACTTC.